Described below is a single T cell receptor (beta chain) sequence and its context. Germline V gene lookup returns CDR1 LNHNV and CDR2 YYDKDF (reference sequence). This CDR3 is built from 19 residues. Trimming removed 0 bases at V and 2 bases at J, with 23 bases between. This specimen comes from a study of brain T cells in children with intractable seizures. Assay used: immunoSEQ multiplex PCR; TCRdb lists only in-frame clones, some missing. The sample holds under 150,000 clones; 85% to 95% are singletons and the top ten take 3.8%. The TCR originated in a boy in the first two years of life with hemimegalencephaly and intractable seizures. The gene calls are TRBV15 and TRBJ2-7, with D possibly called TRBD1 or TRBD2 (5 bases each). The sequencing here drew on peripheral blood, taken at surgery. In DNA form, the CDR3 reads TGTGCCACCAGCAGAGAAGGTTGGGACGGATTCTTCCCGACCTACGAGCAGTACTTC. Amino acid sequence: CATSREGWDGFFPTYEQYF.